This record looks at one T cell receptor beta chain sequence and its context. As yet, its antigen is unknown. The sample comes from a study of Ad26.COV2.S vaccination and SARS-CoV-2 variants. Study results and limitations: Vaccinated and placebo-treated recipients had similar non-spike TCR breadth. Those who received the vaccine showed greater spike-specific TCR breadth than those given placebo.

Germline CDR1 DFQATT, CDR2 SNEGSKA (reference sequence). Losses at the gene ends were 3 bases for V and 0 bases for J; bases not matched to a gene: 2. The CDR3 runs to 15 residues. Assay used: immunoSEQ multiplex PCR; TCRdb lists only in-frame clones, some missing. The data show 350,000 to 500,000 clones, over 75% seen once. Stated treatment: about 20 received Ad26.COV2.S at low or high dose, single or two shots; about 5 received placebo; per-sample allocation not given. Day 63 following the first vaccine or placebo injection was when the samples were taken. This chain joins TRBV20-1 and TRBJ2-3; TRBD2 agrees at 11 bases. Sequenced here: peripheral blood, sampled in a trial of Ad26.COV2.S vaccine versus placebo. The sequence came from a person between 18 and 65 years old who received the Ad26.COV2.S COVID-19 vaccine or a placebo. As DNA, the CDR3 is TGCAGTGCTAGTAGGACTAGCGGGAGCACAGATACGCAGTATTTT. It yields the protein CSASRTSGSTDTQYF.